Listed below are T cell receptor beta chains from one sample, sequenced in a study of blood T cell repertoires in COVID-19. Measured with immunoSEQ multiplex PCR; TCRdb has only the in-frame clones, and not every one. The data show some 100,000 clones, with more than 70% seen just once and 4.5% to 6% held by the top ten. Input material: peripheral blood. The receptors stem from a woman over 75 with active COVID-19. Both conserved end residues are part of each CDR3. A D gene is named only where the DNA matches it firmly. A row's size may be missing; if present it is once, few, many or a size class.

CASSLDSSTPPDTQYF | TGCGCCAGCAGCTTGGACTCCTCAACCCCCCCAGATACGCAGTATTTT | NA | TRBJ2-3 | TRBV5-1 | NA
CSASPSGNYEQYF | TGCAGTGCTAGTCCGAGCGGAAACTACGAGCAGTACTTC | NA | TRBJ2-7 | TRBV20-1 | NA
CASSYRGATDTQYF | TGTGCCAGCAGTTACAGGGGTGCGACAGATACGCAGTATTTT | NA | TRBJ2-3 | TRBV6-6 | NA
CASNPGQGIGKLFF | TGTGCCAGTAATCCCGGACAGGGGATCGGAAAACTGTTTTTT | TRBD1 | TRBJ1-4 | TRBV28 | NA
CASSPIQAAYEQYF | TGTGCCAGCTCACCTATCCAGGCCGCCTACGAGCAGTACTTC | NA | TRBJ2-7 | TRBV18 | NA
CASSFPGTGETQYF | TGTGCCAGCAGCTTCCCAGGTACCGGAGAGACCCAGTACTTC | NA | TRBJ2-5 | TRBV5-8 | NA
CASGDFQTLYSGNTIYF | TGTGCCAGCGGGGACTTCCAAACCTTGTACTCTGGAAACACCATATATTTT | NA | TRBJ1-3 | TRBV19 | once
CSVDLKQDNYGYTF | TGCAGCGTTGACCTTAAACAGGATAACTATGGCTACACCTTC | NA | TRBJ1-2 | TRBV29-1 | NA
CASSPVRDRGVGYTF | TGTGCCAGCTCACCGGTGAGGGACAGGGGTGTTGGCTACACCTTC | TRBD1 | TRBJ1-2 | TRBV18 | NA
CASSPGTMNQPQHF | TGTGCCAGCAGCCCAGGCACGATGAATCAGCCCCAGCATTTT | NA | TRBJ1-5 | TRBV6-5 | NA
CASSSGGPDTQYF | TGTGCCAGCAGTTCAGGGGGGCCAGATACGCAGTATTTT | NA | TRBJ2-3 | TRBV6-2/TRBV6-3 | NA
CASSQDNLAGGNEQYF | TGTGCCAGCAGCCAGGATAACCTAGCGGGAGGGAACGAGCAGTACTTC | TRBD2 | TRBJ2-7 | TRBV3-1/TRBV3-2 | NA
CSDTPWTGGIQYF | TGCAGCGACACCCCATGGACAGGGGGCATTCAGTACTTC | TRBD1 | TRBJ2-4 | TRBV29-1 | NA
CSASKSGGSEQFF | TGCAGTGCTAGTAAAAGCGGTGGGAGTGAGCAGTTCTTC | NA | TRBJ2-1 | TRBV20-1 | NA
CASSSQRQETQYF | TGTGCCAGCAGTTCACAGCGGCAAGAGACCCAGTACTTC | NA | TRBJ2-5 | TRBV6-2/TRBV6-3 | NA
CASSNPGTGVVNYEQYF | TGTGCCAGCAGCAATCCCGGGACAGGGGTGGTAAACTACGAGCAGTACTTC | NA | TRBJ2-7 | TRBV21-1 | NA
CASSLGLGQGGDQPQHF | TGTGCCAGCAGCTTAGGGCTAGGACAGGGCGGCGATCAGCCCCAGCATTTT | TRBD1 | TRBJ1-5 | TRBV7-9 | few